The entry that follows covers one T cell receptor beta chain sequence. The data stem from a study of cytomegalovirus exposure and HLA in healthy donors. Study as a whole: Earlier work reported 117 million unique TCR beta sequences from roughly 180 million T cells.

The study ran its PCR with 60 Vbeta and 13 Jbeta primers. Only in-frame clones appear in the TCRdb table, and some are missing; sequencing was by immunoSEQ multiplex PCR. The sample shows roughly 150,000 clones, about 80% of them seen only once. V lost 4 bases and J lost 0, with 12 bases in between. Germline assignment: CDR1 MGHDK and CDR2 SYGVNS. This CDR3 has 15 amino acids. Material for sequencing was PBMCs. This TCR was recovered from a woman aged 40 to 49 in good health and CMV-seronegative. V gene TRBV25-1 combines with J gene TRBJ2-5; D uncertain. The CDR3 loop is CASSVKAWYQETQYF. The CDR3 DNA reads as TGTGCCAGCAGTGTGAAAGCGTGGTACCAAGAGACCCAGTACTTC. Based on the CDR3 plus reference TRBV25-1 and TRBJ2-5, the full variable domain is EADIYQTPRYLVIGTGKKITLECSQTMGHDKMYWYQQDPGMELHLIHYSYGVNSTEKGDLSSESTVSRIRTEHFPLTLESARPSHTSQYLCASSVKAWYQETQYFGPGTRLLVL.